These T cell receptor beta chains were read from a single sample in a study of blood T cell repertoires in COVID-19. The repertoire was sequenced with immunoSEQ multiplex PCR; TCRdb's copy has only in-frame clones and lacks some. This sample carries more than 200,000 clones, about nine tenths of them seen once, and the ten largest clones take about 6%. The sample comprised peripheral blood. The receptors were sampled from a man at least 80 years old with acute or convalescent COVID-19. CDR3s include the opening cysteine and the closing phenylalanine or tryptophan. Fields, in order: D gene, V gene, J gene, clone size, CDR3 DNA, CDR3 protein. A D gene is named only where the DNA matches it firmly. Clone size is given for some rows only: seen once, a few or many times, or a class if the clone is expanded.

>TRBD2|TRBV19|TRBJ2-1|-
TGTGCCAGTAGCGGAAGACTAGCGGGAGGGTACAATGAGCAGTTCTTC
CASSGRLAGGYNEQFF
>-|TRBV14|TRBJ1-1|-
TGTGCCAGCAGCCAAGATCAGGGCCTGAACACTGAAGCTTTCTTT
CASSQDQGLNTEAFF
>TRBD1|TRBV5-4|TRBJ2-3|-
TGTGCCAGCAGCCGACAGGGACCTAGCACAGATACGCAGTATTTT
CASSRQGPSTDTQYF
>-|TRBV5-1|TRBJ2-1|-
TGCGCCAGCAGGCGCGGATTTCTCTCCTACAATGAGCAGTTCTTC
CASRRGFLSYNEQFF
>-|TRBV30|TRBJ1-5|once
TGTGCCTGGAGCCCTCCTACGACACTCCTGTCCCCCCAGCATTTT
CAWSPPTTLLSPQHF
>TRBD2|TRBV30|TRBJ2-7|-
TGTGCCTGGAAACCCGGACTAGCGGGAGAGTCGAGGCACGAGCAGTACTTC
CAWKPGLAGESRHEQYF
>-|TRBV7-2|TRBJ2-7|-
TGTGCCAGCAGCTGGGTGGGTGTCGCCGGGACTTCCATCTACGAGCAGTACTTC
CASSWVGVAGTSIYEQYF
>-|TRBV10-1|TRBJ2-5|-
TGCGCCAGCAGCAATCGACAGATCCAAGAGACCCAGTACTTC
CASSNRQIQETQYF
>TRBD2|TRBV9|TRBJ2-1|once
TGTGCCAGCAGCGTAAGGATAGCGGGAGGGAATGAGCAGTTCTTC
CASSVRIAGGNEQFF
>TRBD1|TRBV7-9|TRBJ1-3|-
TGTGCCACTACCGACAGGGTTGCTGGAAACACCATATATTTT
CATTDRVAGNTIYF
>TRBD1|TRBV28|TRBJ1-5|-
TGTGCCACGGGACAGGGAATCAATCAGCCCCAGCATTTT
CATGQGINQPQHF
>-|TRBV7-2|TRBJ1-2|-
TGTGCCAGCAGCTTAATCTCCCCTAGGAGTCGGAGCTATGGCTACACCTTC
CASSLISPRSRSYGYTF
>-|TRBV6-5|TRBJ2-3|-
TGTGCCAGCAGTTCTCGACGCGCCGTTTGGAGGAATACGCAGTATTTT
CASSSRRAVWRNTQYF
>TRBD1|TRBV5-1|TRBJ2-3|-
TGCGCCAGCAAGGGACAGGGAGGTACAGATACGCAGTATTTT
CASKGQGGTDTQYF
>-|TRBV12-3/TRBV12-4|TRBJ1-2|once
TGTGCCAGCAGCGGGACAAACTATGGCTACACCTTC
CASSGTNYGYTF
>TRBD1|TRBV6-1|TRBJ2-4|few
TGTGCCAGCAGTGAACAGGGGGAAAACATTCAGTACTTC
CASSEQGENIQYF
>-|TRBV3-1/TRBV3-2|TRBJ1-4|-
TGTGCCAGCAGCAAGCCCCGCGGGGAGGCTGAAAAACTGTTTTTT
CASSKPRGEAEKLFF
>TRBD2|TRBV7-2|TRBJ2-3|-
TGTGCCAGCAGCCTCCGACTAGCGGGAGGTCCCCTAGCGCAGTATTTT
CASSLRLAGGPLAQYF
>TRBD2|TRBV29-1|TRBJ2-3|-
TGCAGCGTTGGGAGCGGGGGCCCGACAGATACGCAGTATTTT
CSVGSGGPTDTQYF
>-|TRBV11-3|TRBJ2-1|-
TGTGCCAGCAGCTTACGTGGGGAGGGGGGGAATGAGCAGTTCTTC
CASSLRGEGGNEQFF
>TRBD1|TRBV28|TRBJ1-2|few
TGTGCCAGCAGTTCTGGACAGGGCGGTGGCTACACCTTC
CASSSGQGGGYTF
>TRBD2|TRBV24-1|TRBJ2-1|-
TGTGCCACCAGTGATTCTAGACTAGCGGGAAATGAGCAGTTCTTC
CATSDSRLAGNEQFF
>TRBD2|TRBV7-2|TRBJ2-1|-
TGTGCCAGCAGCTCAAGATTGGGCGGGAGCCTAAGGAACGAGCAGTTCTTC
CASSSRLGGSLRNEQFF
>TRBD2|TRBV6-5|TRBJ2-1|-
TGTGCCAGCAGACCCGGGACTAGCGCCCACAATGAGCAGTTCTTC
CASRPGTSAHNEQFF
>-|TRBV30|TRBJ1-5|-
TGTGCCTGGAGTGGAGGCTGGGGGGATCAGCCCCAGCATTTT
CAWSGGWGDQPQHF
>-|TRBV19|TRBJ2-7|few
TGTGCCAGTAGTAGTGCGACCGGGGCCAGGGGCGAGCAGTACTTC
CASSSATGARGEQYF
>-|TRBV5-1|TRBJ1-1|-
TGCGCCAGCACACCCTCTGGACAGCCGAACACTGAAGCTTTCTTT
CASTPSGQPNTEAFF
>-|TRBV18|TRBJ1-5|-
TGTGCCAGCTCACCAGGGGAGTGGGAGCCCCAGCATTTT
CASSPGEWEPQHF
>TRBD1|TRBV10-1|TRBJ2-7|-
TGCGCCAGCAGTGGCCGGGACAGAAGCTACGAGCAGTACTTC
CASSGRDRSYEQYF
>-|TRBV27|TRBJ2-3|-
TGTGCCAGCAAAAAACCTGACTACTTCACAGATACGCAGTATTTT
CASKKPDYFTDTQYF
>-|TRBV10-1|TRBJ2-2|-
TGCGCCAGCGGGCGGGGGAACACCGGGGAGCTGTTTTTT
CASGRGNTGELFF
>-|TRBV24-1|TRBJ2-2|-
TGTGCAGCAGGTCGGTTCACGAACACCGGGGAGCTGTTTTTT
CAAGRFTNTGELFF
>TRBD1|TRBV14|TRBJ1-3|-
TGTGCCAGCAGCCAGGCTACAGGGGGCTATGGAAACACCATATATTTT
CASSQATGGYGNTIYF
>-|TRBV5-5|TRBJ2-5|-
TGTGCCAGCAGGGGACACCCAGCAGGAGGAGAGACCCAGTACTTC
CASRGHPAGGETQYF
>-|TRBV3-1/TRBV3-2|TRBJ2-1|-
TGTGCCAGCAGCCAACCCCTTGGCTCTCTCGAGCAGTTCTTC
CASSQPLGSLEQFF
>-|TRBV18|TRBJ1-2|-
TGTGCCAGCTCACCAGTAATAGGGGGAAGTGGCTACACCTTC
CASSPVIGGSGYTF
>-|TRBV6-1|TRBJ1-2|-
TGTGCCAGCAGTGAAGGGGAAGGACTGCTCTATGGCTACACCTTC
CASSEGEGLLYGYTF
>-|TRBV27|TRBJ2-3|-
TGTGCCAGCAGTTTATTCAGGGCTAGCACAGATACGCAGTATTTT
CASSLFRASTDTQYF
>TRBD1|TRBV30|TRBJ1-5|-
TGTGCCTGGAGTGTACTGGACAGGGAACAGCCCCAGCATTTT
CAWSVLDREQPQHF
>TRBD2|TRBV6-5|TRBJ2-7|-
TGTGCCAGCAGTTTCCGGACTAGCGGGAGAATAAGAGAGCAGTACTTC
CASSFRTSGRIREQYF
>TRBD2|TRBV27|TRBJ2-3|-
TGTGCCAGCAGTTTACCCCGACTAGCGGGCAGCACAGATACGCAGTATTTT
CASSLPRLAGSTDTQYF
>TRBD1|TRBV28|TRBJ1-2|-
TGTGCCAGCCGGGACAGGGGCGTAGGCTACACCTTC
CASRDRGVGYTF
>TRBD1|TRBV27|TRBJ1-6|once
TGTGCCAGCAGACCGTCGGGACAGGGAAATTCACCCCTCCACTTT
CASRPSGQGNSPLHF
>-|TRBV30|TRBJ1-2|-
TGTGCCTGGAGTCCATGGACAGATGGCTACACCTTC
CAWSPWTDGYTF
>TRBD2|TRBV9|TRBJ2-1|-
TGTGCCAGCAGCGTAACTCCCGGTAGCGGGATCAATGAGCAGTTCTTC
CASSVTPGSGINEQFF
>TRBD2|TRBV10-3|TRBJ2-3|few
TGTGCCATCAGCTTCGGGACTACCGGCTTCAATACGCAGTATTTT
CAISFGTTGFNTQYF
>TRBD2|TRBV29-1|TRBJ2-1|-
TGCAGCGTTGATCGGTTGCGGGAGGCATCCTACAATGAGCAGTTCTTC
CSVDRLREASYNEQFF
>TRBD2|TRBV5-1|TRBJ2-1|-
TGCGCCAGCAGCTTGGCTAGCGGGGGGAATGAGCAGTTCTTC
CASSLASGGNEQFF
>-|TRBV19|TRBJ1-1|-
TGTGCCAGTAGAATAACGGAGACCTTGAACACTGAAGCTTTCTTT
CASRITETLNTEAFF
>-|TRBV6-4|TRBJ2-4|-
TGTGCCAGCAGTGACGGACATATTCAGTACTTC
CASSDGHIQYF
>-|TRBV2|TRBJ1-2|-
TGTGCCAGCAGTGAGCTCAGGGACTATGGCTACACCTTC
CASSELRDYGYTF